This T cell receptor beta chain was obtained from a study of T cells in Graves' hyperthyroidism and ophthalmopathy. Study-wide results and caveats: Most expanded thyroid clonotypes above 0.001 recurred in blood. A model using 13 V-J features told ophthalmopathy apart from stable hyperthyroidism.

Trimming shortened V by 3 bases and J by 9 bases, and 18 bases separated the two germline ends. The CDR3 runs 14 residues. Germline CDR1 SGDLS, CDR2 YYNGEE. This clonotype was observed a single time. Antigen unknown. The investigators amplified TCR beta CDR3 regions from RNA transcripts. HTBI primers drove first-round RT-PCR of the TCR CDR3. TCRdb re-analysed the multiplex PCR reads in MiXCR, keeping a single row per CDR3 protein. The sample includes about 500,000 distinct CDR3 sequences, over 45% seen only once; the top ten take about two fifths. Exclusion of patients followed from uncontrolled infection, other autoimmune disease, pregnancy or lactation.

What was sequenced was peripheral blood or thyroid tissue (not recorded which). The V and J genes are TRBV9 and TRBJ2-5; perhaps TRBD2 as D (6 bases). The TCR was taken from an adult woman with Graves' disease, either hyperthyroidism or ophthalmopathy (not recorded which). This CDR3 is CASSGRRGVGAQYF. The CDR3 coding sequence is TGTGCCAGCAGCGGGCGGCGCGGGGTAGGGGCCCAGTACTTC.